Sequencing of this T cell receptor (beta chain) was carried out in a study of T cells in tuberculosis. Across the whole study: Sequenced TCRs come from CD1B-GMM tetramer-binding T cells.

Using immunoSEQ multiplex PCR, the repertoire was profiled, and TCRdb retains in-frame clones only, with some absent. The sample has fewer than 35,000 clones; approximately 93% are singletons. V dropped 4 bases and J dropped 8; count of bases not matched to a gene: 12. The germline V gene has CDR1 SGHRS and CDR2 YFSETQ. CDR3 length equals 15 residues. The study, taken as a whole, reports: Active tuberculosis alpha repertoires lay closer to GMM-specific TCRs than controls'.

As regards this clone: The antigen remains undetermined.

Unsorted cryopreserved PBMC were sequenced, averaging around 99,000 T cells per clinical donor. The clonotype comes from a donor between 10 and 35 years old with latent tuberculosis or without tuberculosis infection. Source material: PBMCs. This chain joins TRBV5-1 and TRBJ1-1, with TRBD1 identical over 9 bases. The CDR3 DNA reads TGCGCCAGCAGCACGCAGGGACAGGGAGTTGCGGAAGCTTTCTTT. This encodes CASSTQGQGVAEAFF.